This is a list of T cell receptor beta chains from one sample in a study of regulatory T cells in long-lasting Graves disease. In TCRdb, the multiplex PCR reads were re-called with MiXCR into one record per CDR3 protein. The sample lists some 470,000 distinct CDR3 sequences; 20% to 25% were seen once. Sequenced material: peripheral blood mononuclear cells (PBMCs), taken when the disease was refractory, from a patient treated with antithyroid drugs. The receptors were sampled from a female donor with Graves disease. CDR3s include the opening cysteine and the closing phenylalanine or tryptophan. The order of the fields is V gene, clone size, J gene, D gene, CDR3 protein, CDR3 DNA. D genes are given only for firm matches. Clone size is given for some rows only: seen once, a few or many times, or a class if the clone is expanded.

>TRBV11-2|many|TRBJ2-7|TRBD1
CASSAGQGRYEQYF
TGTGCCAGCAGCGCAGGACAGGGGAGGTACGAGCAGTACTTC
>TRBV11-1|.|TRBJ2-7|.
CASSLEGPNYEQYF
TGTGCCAGCAGCTTAGAGGGACCCAACTACGAGCAGTACTTC
>TRBV28|many|TRBJ1-1|.
CASSLFGGVGTEAFF
TGTGCCAGCAGTTTATTCGGGGGCGTGGGCACTGAAGCTTTCTTT
>TRBV11-2|many|TRBJ2-5|TRBD2
CASSHGGGGAETQYF
TGTGCCAGCAGCCACGGGGGCGGGGGGGCAGAGACCCAGTACTTC
>TRBV5-1|.|TRBJ1-1|.
CASSDPGAVEAFF
TGCGCCAGCAGCGACCCAGGAGCGGTGGAAGCTTTCTTT
>TRBV7-9|many|TRBJ2-4|TRBD2
CASSLSGLAGASKNIQYF
TGTGCCAGCAGCTTATCGGGACTAGCGGGAGCTTCCAAAAACATTCAGTACTTC
>TRBV12-3/TRBV12-4|many|TRBJ1-5|.
CASRRGGGGANQPQHF
TGTGCCAGCAGACGCGGTGGGGGGGGGGCGAATCAGCCCCAGCATTTT
>TRBV12-3/TRBV12-4|few|TRBJ2-4|TRBD2
CASSPGGVVGIQYF
TGTGCCAGCAGCCCGGGGGGGGTGGTGGGCATTCAGTACTTC
>TRBV29-1|.|TRBJ2-7|.
CSVEDHRQGWGEQYF
TGCAGCGTTGAAGATCACAGGCAGGGCTGGGGAGAGCAGTACTTC
>TRBV24-1|many|TRBJ1-1|.
CATSDSSMGGTEAFF
TGTGCCACCAGTGATAGCTCTATGGGGGGCACTGAAGCTTTCTTT
>TRBV14|.|TRBJ2-7|.
CASSLNLGQSSYEQYF
TGTGCCAGCAGCCTCAATCTCGGACAGAGCTCCTACGAGCAGTACTTC